This T cell receptor beta chain was retrieved from a study of vaccination and CD4 T cells after COVID-19. About the research overall: Nine or ten convalescent cases were mild and one was severe, and all had been SARS-CoV-2 positive by nasal swab PCR. Notes on the study in general: Convalescent patients' vaccine-specific clones were spike mono-reactive in 304 of 307 cases.

This clonotype was observed a handful of times. Its antigen is undetermined. Time point specified: late sampling 161 to 241 days after vaccination in a few convalescent patients. TCRdb reanalysed the PCR reads using MiXCR and keeps one entry per CDR3 protein. In the table there are some 40,000 distinct CDR3 sequences, 36% of which are singletons. The source was CD4+ T cells from blood, collected about 7 months after SARS-CoV-2 vaccination. The TCR sequence derives from a human donor who had recovered from COVID-19.

CDR3 region: CSARVARRITDTQYF. CDR3 bases: TGCAGTGCTAGAGTTGCTAGGAGGATCACAGATACGCAGTATTTT. The chain links TRBV20-1 to TRBJ2-3; perhaps TRBD2 as D (5 bases). This CDR3 is 15 amino acids long. CDR1 DFQATT and CDR2 SNEGSKA come from the germline V gene (reference sequence). Deletions cut 1 base from V and 2 bases from J, with 13 bases between.